These 6 T cell receptor beta chains share one sample of origin, sequenced in a study of cytomegalovirus exposure and HLA in healthy donors. The primer mix had 60 Vbeta and 13 Jbeta primers. This table comes from immunoSEQ multiplex PCR, and its TCRdb copy is limited to in-frame clones, with some not included. Altogether 100,000 to 150,000 clones are present, about 78% being singletons, with the ten largest covering roughly 3%. Sequenced sample: PBMCs. The receptors derive from a human donor in good health.

V and J are TRBV29-1 and TRBJ2-3, with a weak D call TRBD2 (6 bases). Trimming removed 7 bases at V and 5 bases at J, with 16 bases between. Germline values: CDR1 SQVTM, CDR2 ANQGSEA. CDR3 length equals 13 residues. CDR3 DNA: TGCAGCGCAGCAGCCGGGAGAGTAGATACGCAGTATTTT. Its protein product is CSAAAGRVDTQYF.

V is TRBV5-4 and J is TRBJ2-7; D is possibly TRBD2 (7 bases). CDR1 is SGHNT and CDR2 is YYREEE in the germline V gene (reference sequence). The CDR3 contains 15 residues. V was clipped by 5 bases and J by 2 bases, with 17 bases between them. The CDR3 DNA reads TGTGCCAGCAGACCGGGGGGCCGGACGGCCTACGAGCAGTACTTC. It encodes CASRPGGRTAYEQYF. Full variable domain (outside the CDR3, taken from reference TRBV5-4 and TRBJ2-7): ETGVTQSPTHLIKTRGQQVTLRCSSQSGHNTVSWYQQALGQGPQFIFQYYREEENGRGNFPPRFSGLQFPNYSSELNVNALELDDSALYLCASRPGGRTAYEQYFGPGTRLTVT.

This sequence joins TRBV27 and TRBJ2-2; no definite D call. CDR3 length equals 15 residues. The germline V gene has CDR1 MNHEY and CDR2 SMNVEV (reference sequence). V lost 2 bases to trimming and J lost 1 base, with 8 bases between them. This CDR3 reads CASSLTALNTGELFF. Written as DNA, the CDR3 is TGTGCCAGCAGTTTAACAGCTCTGAACACCGGGGAGCTGTTTTTT.

This clone was seen a handful of times. The chain combines TRBV6-6 with TRBJ1-2; 11 bases agree with TRBD1. This CDR3 has 16 residues. Germline V CDR1 and CDR2: MNHNY, SVGAGI (reference sequence). Unmatched junction bases numbered 15, after V lost 7 bases and J lost 8 bases. The CDR3 region has the DNA TGTGCCAGCATTCTAATTCCGGGACAGGGGGTCGGAGGCTACACCTTC. It translates to CASILIPGQGVGGYTF.

The chain joins TRBV9 to TRBJ2-3, with TRBD1 as a possible D gene (7 bases). The CDR3 is 16 amino acids. The germline V and J ends were trimmed by 0 bases and 6 bases, with 17 bases remaining between them. Germline assignment: CDR1 SGDLS and CDR2 YYNGEE. The CDR3: CASSVDWRGHFDTQYF. CDR3 nucleotides: TGTGCCAGCAGCGTAGATTGGAGGGGGCATTTCGATACGCAGTATTTT.

This chain joins TRBV18 and TRBJ2-2; 8 nucleotides agree with TRBD2. With V trimmed by 3 bases and J by 7 bases, 7 bases remained unmatched. The CDR3 totals 15 residues. Per germline, CDR1 KGHSH and CDR2 LQKENI. The DNA for the CDR3 is TGTGCCAGCTCACCCGGCAGCGGGAGAATCGGGGAGCTGTTTTTT. Protein sequence: CASSPGSGRIGELFF.